The count of the clone carrying this T cell receptor beta chain is one. The antigen is unknown. PCR amplification relied on 60 Vbeta primers (plus 13 Jbeta primers). Assay used: immunoSEQ multiplex PCR; TCRdb lists only in-frame clones, some missing. Among some 120,000 clones listed, around three quarters were seen once. Per the germline V gene, CDR1 is SGDLS and CDR2 is YYNGEE. The CDR3 is 15 amino acids. V was cut by 0 bases and J by 1 base, with 10 bases left in between. The sample is drawn from a study of cytomegalovirus exposure and HLA in healthy donors. Regarding the study as a whole: A list of around 160 TCR beta chains associated with cytomegalovirus was given.

The TCR sequence derives from a man between 40 and 49 years old in good health and CMV-seronegative. The chain links TRBV9 to TRBJ1-1; D is uncertain. Sequencing input: PBMCs. CDR3 bases: TGTGCCAGCAGCGTAGCCTGGGCCGGGAACACTGAAGCTTTCTTT. It specifies CASSVAWAGNTEAFF.